The rows below give T cell receptor beta chains drawn from one sample of a study of blood T cell repertoires in COVID-19. Here immunoSEQ multiplex PCR was the method, and the copy in TCRdb shows in-frame clones only, minus some. The sample shows 90,000 to 100,000 clones, 81% of them seen only once. Sequenced material: peripheral blood. The receptors stem from an elderly woman with acute or convalescent COVID-19. CDR3s include the opening cysteine and the closing phenylalanine or tryptophan. The D gene is left open where the match is weak. Clone size is stated in some rows and not others, as once, few, many or a class when expanded.

clone_size j_call d_call v_call cdr3_nt cdr3_aa
medium-sized TRBJ2-7 TRBD1 TRBV6-5 TGTGCCACCTTCCAGGGGGTGGGACCAGGCTACGAGCAGTACTTC CATFQGVGPGYEQYF
. TRBJ2-3 . TRBV5-1 TGCGCCAGCAGCTTGGCCCGGACAGCCATCACAGATACGCAGTATTTT CASSLARTAITDTQYF
. TRBJ2-5 . TRBV2 TGTGCCAGCAGTGACTTTTCTACCATTGTGGAGACCCAGTACTTC CASSDFSTIVETQYF
. TRBJ2-5 . TRBV27 TGTGCCAGCAGTGCGTACAGCGGGGAGACCCAGTACTTC CASSAYSGETQYF
once TRBJ2-3 TRBD1 TRBV5-4 TGTGCCAGCAGCTTGGGTACAGGGGGACCAGATACGCAGTATTTT CASSLGTGGPDTQYF
. TRBJ2-5 TRBD2 TRBV5-4 TGTGCCAGCAGCTTCCCCGGGACTAGCGGGGGCCGGGGGGGGACCCAGTACTTC CASSFPGTSGGRGGTQYF
. TRBJ1-1 . TRBV5-1 TGCGCCAGCAGCCCCGCGTCCGGGGTGAACACTGAAGCTTTCTTT CASSPASGVNTEAFF
. TRBJ2-1 TRBD2 TRBV5-6 TGTGCCAGCAGCCTCGGACTAGCGGGGTCGAATGAGCAGTTCTTC CASSLGLAGSNEQFF
. TRBJ1-2 . TRBV7-3 TGTGCCAGCAGCTTAACGGCAGGGGCGGACTATGGCTACACCTTC CASSLTAGADYGYTF
few TRBJ1-6 TRBD1 TRBV19 TGTGCCAGTACCCCTGGGGACAGGGTTTATTCACCCCTCCACTTT CASTPGDRVYSPLHF
. TRBJ1-5 . TRBV28 TGTGCCAGCAGGGACAGAAAACAGCCCCAGCATTTT CASRDRKQPQHF
. TRBJ1-3 . TRBV11-2 TGTGCCAGCAGCGCCTACGCGGGAAACACCATATATTTT CASSAYAGNTIYF
. TRBJ2-3 . TRBV10-2 TGCGCCAGCAAAGGGGGCGGGGGGTTTACAGATACGCAGTATTTT CASKGGGGFTDTQYF
. TRBJ2-1 TRBD1 TRBV19 TGTGCCAGTAGTAGGACCTTTGACAGGGACAATGAGCAGTTCTTC CASSRTFDRDNEQFF
. TRBJ2-5 . TRBV18 TGTGCCAGCTCACCGGGGGGTTCCCTCGGGGAGACCCAGTACTTC CASSPGGSLGETQYF
once TRBJ1-3 . TRBV3-1/TRBV3-2 TGTGCCAGCAGCCTGATGCGCGGAAACACCATATATTTT CASSLMRGNTIYF
. TRBJ2-2 TRBD1 TRBV7-3 TGTGCCAGCAGCTTAAACCCTGGGACAGGGGTCGGGGAGCTGTTTTTT CASSLNPGTGVGELFF
. TRBJ1-2 TRBD1 TRBV7-8 TGTGCCAGCAGCTCCAGGGGGAACTATGGCTACACCTTC CASSSRGNYGYTF
. TRBJ1-1 . TRBV6-5 TGTGCCAGCAGTTTAGGCGCCGAAACAGGGAACACTGAAGCTTTCTTT CASSLGAETGNTEAFF
. TRBJ2-3 TRBD2 TRBV5-8 TGTGCCAGCAGCTTGGGGCGGGGGGCCCGAGGAGATACGCAGTATTTT CASSLGRGARGDTQYF
. TRBJ1-6 . TRBV7-2 TGTGCCAGCAGCTTAGGTTCGCGGGCAAACGAACATGGTTCACCCCTCCACTTT CASSLGSRANEHGSPLHF
. TRBJ1-1 . TRBV28 TGTGCCAGCAGTTTTTCCATCAGAACTGAAGCTTTCTTT CASSFSIRTEAFF
. TRBJ1-5 TRBD1 TRBV19 TGTGCCAGTAGACCTGGGACAGTCAATCAGCCCCAGCATTTT CASRPGTVNQPQHF
once TRBJ2-1 TRBD2 TRBV6-2/TRBV6-3 TGTGCCAGCAGTTCCGCCCGGGAGGGGGTTTCCCTCAATGAGCAGTTCTTC CASSSAREGVSLNEQFF
. TRBJ1-4 . TRBV3-1/TRBV3-2 TGTGCCAGCAGCCAAGAGTTGGTGGCAGGGTCTATTGAAAAACTGTTTTTT CASSQELVAGSIEKLFF
. TRBJ2-1 TRBD2 TRBV9 TGTGCCAGCAGCGTATCGGGGAGCGGGGTAGACAATGAGCAGTTCTTC CASSVSGSGVDNEQFF